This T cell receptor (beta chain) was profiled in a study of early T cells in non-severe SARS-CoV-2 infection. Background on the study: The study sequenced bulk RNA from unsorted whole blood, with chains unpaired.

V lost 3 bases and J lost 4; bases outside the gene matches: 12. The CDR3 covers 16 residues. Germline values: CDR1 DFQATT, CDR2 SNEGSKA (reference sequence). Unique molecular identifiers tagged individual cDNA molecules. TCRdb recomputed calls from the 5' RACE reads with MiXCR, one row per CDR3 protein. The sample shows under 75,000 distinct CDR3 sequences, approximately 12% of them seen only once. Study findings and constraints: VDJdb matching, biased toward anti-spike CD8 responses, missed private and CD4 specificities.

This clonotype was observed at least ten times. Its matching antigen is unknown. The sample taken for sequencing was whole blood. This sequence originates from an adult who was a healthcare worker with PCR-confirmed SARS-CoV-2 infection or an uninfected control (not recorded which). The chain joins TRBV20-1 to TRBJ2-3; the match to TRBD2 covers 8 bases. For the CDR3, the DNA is TGCAGTGCTAGGGCCGCCACCGGGAGGGGATCAGATACGCAGTATTTT. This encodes CSARAATGRGSDTQYF.